A single sample gave rise to the 9 T cell receptor beta chains below, sequenced in a study of cytomegalovirus exposure and HLA in healthy donors. Primers for the PCR totalled 60 Vbeta and 13 Jbeta. Data came from immunoSEQ multiplex PCR; TCRdb stores just in-frame clones and leaves some out. In the table there are some 110,000 clones, roughly 79% of which are singletons. The sample taken for sequencing was PBMCs. The receptors stem from a man in his fifties or sixties in good health and CMV-seropositive.

The genes are TRBV27 and TRBJ1-6; D is undetermined. The CDR3 has 15 amino acids. The germline V and J ends were trimmed by 0 bases and 6 bases, with 9 bases remaining between them. CDR1 is MNHEY, CDR2 SMNVEV, per germline (reference sequence). The CDR3 bases are TGTGCCAGCAGTTTATCGATCAGACTTAATTCACCCCTCCACTTT. Translating gives CASSLSIRLNSPLHF.

The sample holds a few counts of this clone. V gene TRBV4-3 combines with J gene TRBJ2-7, with a tentative D call TRBD1 (6 bases). The CDR3 has 15 amino acids. Trimming took 0 bases from V and 4 from J, leaving 13 bases between them. Germline V CDR1 and CDR2: LGHNA, YSLEER. The CDR3 coding sequence is TGCGCCAGCAGCCAAGATAGTGACAGGACGTACGAGCAGTACTTC. This codes for CASSQDSDRTYEQYF.

The chain recombines TRBV5-4 with TRBJ2-1, with a tentative D call TRBD2 (5 bases). V dropped 0 bases and J dropped 4 bases, with 14 bases sitting between them. The germline CDR1 and CDR2 sequences are SGHNT and YYREEE (reference sequence). The CDR3 length is 16 residues. CDR3 bases: TGTGCCAGCAGCTTGGGAACCGGACGGGATTACAATGAGCAGTTCTTC. It translates to CASSLGTGRDYNEQFF.

V is TRBV30 and J is TRBJ1-4; D unclear. Deletions cut 5 bases from V and 0 bases from J, with 13 bases between. The CDR3 loop spans 15 amino acids. In germline, CDR1 is GTSNPN, CDR2 SVGIG (reference sequence). This CDR3 reads CAWSNERTTNEKLFF. As DNA, the CDR3 is TGTGCCTGGTCTAACGAAAGAACAACTAATGAAAAACTGTTTTTT.

The chain uses TRBV7-2 and TRBJ1-5, with TRBD1 matching over 9 bases. CDR1 and CDR2 from the germline V gene are SGHTA and FQGNSA. CDR3 length: 16 residues. With 4 bases clipped from V and 6 bases from J, the junction kept 10 bases outside the gene matches. DNA for the CDR3: TGTGCCAGCAGCTCCGCCGGGACAGGGTTTTCTCAGCCCCAGCATTTT. This sequence encodes CASSSAGTGFSQPQHF.

This rearrangement joins TRBV10-2 to TRBJ2-3, with TRBD2 identical over 9 bases. With 4 bases clipped from V and 10 bases from J, the junction kept 12 bases outside the gene matches. Germline values: CDR1 WSHSY, CDR2 SAAADI. The CDR3 is 15 amino acids. CDR3 nucleotide sequence: TGCGCCAGCAGTGGGCCAGCGGGGGGATCCCCACCGCAGTATTTT. Translating gives CASSGPAGGSPPQYF.

The chain couples TRBV18 to TRBJ2-5, with 11 positions matching TRBD1. Trimming removed 1 base from V and 4 bases from J; junction bases left unmatched: 5. This CDR3 region has 16 residues. CDR1 KGHSH and CDR2 LQKENI come from the germline V gene. As DNA, the CDR3 is TGTGCCAGCTCACCACGGACAGGGGGCGCGGGAGAGACCCAGTACTTC. It specifies CASSPRTGGAGETQYF.

The table lists this clone with a few counts. The chain joins TRBV14 to TRBJ1-3; D gene ambiguous. V dropped 1 base and J dropped 10 bases, with 5 bases sitting between them. Germline CDR1 reads SGHDN; CDR2 reads FVKESK. This CDR3 contains 11 residues. In nucleotides, the CDR3 is TGTGCCAGCAGCCAAGGAGGAACCATATATTTT. Its protein is CASSQGGTIYF.

The chain couples TRBV4-3 to TRBJ1-4; D is undetermined. The germline CDR1 and CDR2 sequences are LGHNA and YSLEER. This CDR3 has 17 amino acids. Between the trimmed V and J ends, which lost 0 bases and 0 bases, there was a span of 11 bases. This CDR3 reads CASSQDPAPATNEKLFF. The CDR3 region has the DNA TGCGCCAGCAGCCAAGATCCCGCTCCGGCAACTAATGAAAAACTGTTTTTT.